This is a list of T cell receptor beta chains from one sample in a study of shared clonotypes between healthy human individuals. Sequencing used immunoSEQ multiplex PCR; TCRdb keeps in-frame clones, though not all of them. The sample shows about 1 million clones, around 75% of them seen only once. Sequenced: memory CD4+ T cells sorted from blood. Receptors originate from a man younger than 35 in good health. The CDR3 runs from the conserved cysteine through the conserved F or W. A D gene is named only where the DNA matches it firmly. Not all rows give a size; the values are once, few, many and, for expanded clones, a class.

CDR3 length,J gene,D gene,V gene,clone size,CDR3 protein,CDR3 DNA
13,TRBJ2-7,TRBD1,TRBV6-5,few,CASRDRGPYEQYF,TGTGCCAGCAGGGACAGGGGGCCCTACGAGCAGTACTTC
18,TRBJ2-7,.,TRBV5-6,once,CASSPDPRARGVSYEQYF,TGTGCCAGCAGCCCAGACCCCCGGGCCAGGGGCGTCTCCTACGAGCAGTACTTC
13,TRBJ1-1,.,TRBV5-1,.,CASTPPGGTEAFF,TGCGCCAGCACCCCCCCGGGGGGCACTGAAGCTTTCTTT
14,TRBJ2-5,TRBD2,TRBV28,once,CASSPGGAGETQYF,TGTGCCAGCAGTCCGGGGGGGGCCGGGGAGACCCAGTACTTC
17,TRBJ1-4,TRBD1,TRBV5-6,.,CASSPPGTGGSNEKLFF,TGTGCCAGCAGCCCACCCGGGACAGGGGGAAGTAATGAAAAACTGTTTTTT
15,TRBJ1-1,TRBD1,TRBV5-6,few,CASSPDRGRLTEAFF,TGTGCCAGCAGTCCTGACAGGGGGCGCCTCACTGAAGCTTTCTTT
13,TRBJ2-1,.,TRBV19,.,CASNEGWYNEQFF,TGTGCCAGTAACGAGGGTTGGTACAATGAGCAGTTCTTC
15,TRBJ1-3,TRBD1,TRBV2,few,CASSPDRVSGNTIYF,TGTGCCAGCAGCCCGGACAGGGTCTCTGGAAACACCATATATTTT
12,TRBJ1-1,.,TRBV30,many,CAWIRGITEAFF,TGTGCCTGGATACGGGGGATCACTGAAGCTTTCTTT
15,TRBJ2-1,TRBD2,TRBV6-6,.,CASSYFAGAFNEQFF,TGTGCCAGCAGTTACTTTGCGGGAGCTTTCAATGAGCAGTTCTTC
15,TRBJ1-1,TRBD1,TRBV7-2,.,CASSPGLAQGAEAFF,TGTGCCAGCAGCCCTGGGCTGGCTCAGGGGGCTGAAGCTTTCTTT
12,TRBJ2-3,.,TRBV7-2,.,CASRYSTDTQYF,TGTGCCAGCAGGTATAGCACAGATACGCAGTATTTT
14,TRBJ2-1,TRBD1,TRBV12-5,few,CASGPGQGLNEQFF,TGTGCTAGTGGTCCGGGACAGGGTCTCAATGAGCAGTTCTTC
15,TRBJ1-1,.,TRBV6-1,.,CASSSATATNTEAFF,TGTGCCAGCAGTTCCGCGACAGCCACGAACACTGAAGCTTTCTTT
14,TRBJ2-5,.,TRBV15,.,CATSRAGPLETQYF,TGTGCCACCAGCAGAGCGGGGCCTCTGGAGACCCAGTACTTC
15,TRBJ2-3,.,TRBV5-1,.,CASSVSQDYTDTQYF,TGCGCCAGCAGCGTTTCTCAGGATTACACAGATACGCAGTATTTT
15,TRBJ2-3,TRBD1,TRBV11-2,.,CASSPTGTAIGTQYF,TGTGCCAGCAGCCCTACCGGGACAGCCATCGGTACGCAGTATTTT
17,TRBJ1-3,TRBD1,TRBV9,.,CASSVAAGQGTGNTIYF,TGTGCCAGCAGCGTAGCAGCGGGACAGGGGACTGGAAACACCATATATTTT
15,TRBJ2-6,.,TRBV28,.,CASSGPSSGANVLTF,TGTGCCAGCAGTGGACCGAGCTCTGGGGCCAACGTCCTGACTTTC
12,TRBJ1-6,.,TRBV30,.,CAWGRLNSPLHF,TGTGCCTGGGGACGGTTGAATTCACCCCTCCACTTT
16,TRBJ2-1,TRBD1,TRBV5-4,.,CASTLGGRATYNEQFF,TGTGCCAGCACCCTAGGGGGCAGGGCGACCTACAATGAGCAGTTCTTC
16,TRBJ2-3,TRBD1,TRBV4-1,.,CASSANTGAFTDTQYF,TGCGCCAGCAGCGCAAATACAGGGGCATTCACAGATACGCAGTATTTT
13,TRBJ1-1,.,TRBV18,.,CASSPIMNTEAFF,TGTGCCAGCTCACCAATTATGAACACTGAAGCTTTCTTT
12,TRBJ2-1,.,TRBV7-9,.,CASSLTYNEQFF,TGTGCCAGCAGCTTGACATACAATGAGCAGTTCTTC
15,TRBJ1-3,.,TRBV6-5,.,CASSYSWGAGNTIYF,TGTGCCAGCAGTTACTCGTGGGGGGCTGGAAACACCATATATTTT
14,TRBJ1-5,TRBD1,TRBV2,.,CASSERARGGPQHF,TGTGCCAGCAGTGAAAGGGCCAGGGGGGGGCCCCAGCATTTT
14,TRBJ2-7,.,TRBV19,.,CASSIGRATDEQYF,TGTGCCAGTAGTATCGGCAGGGCCACCGACGAGCAGTACTTC
16,TRBJ2-4,.,TRBV7-2,.,CASRPPPSHDKNIQYF,TGTGCCAGCAGGCCCCCTCCTTCTCATGACAAAAACATTCAGTACTTC
15,TRBJ2-7,.,TRBV28,once,CASSQPGLLAYEQYF,TGTGCCAGCAGCCAGCCGGGACTTCTCGCCTACGAGCAGTACTTC
15,TRBJ2-7,.,TRBV18,.,CASSPGTGATYEQYF,TGTGCCAGCTCACCGGGGACGGGAGCAACCTACGAGCAGTACTTC
14,TRBJ2-7,.,TRBV7-9,.,CASSSGDSLYEQYF,TGTGCCAGCAGCTCGGGGGACAGCCTCTACGAGCAGTACTTC
13,TRBJ2-7,.,TRBV5-4,once,CASSLTGTYEQYF,TGTGCCAGCAGCTTGACAGGTACCTACGAGCAGTACTTC
15,TRBJ1-1,TRBD1,TRBV5-1,.,CASSNGQGLNTEAFF,TGCGCCAGCAGCAACGGACAGGGATTGAACACTGAAGCTTTCTTT
15,TRBJ2-3,.,TRBV6-5,.,CASSSAGGGTDTQYF,TGTGCCAGCAGTTCAGCGGGCGGTGGCACAGATACGCAGTATTTT
15,TRBJ2-2,.,TRBV6-6,.,CASSYGGSGTGELFF,TGTGCCAGCAGTTACGGAGGGAGTGGAACCGGGGAGCTGTTTTTT
13,TRBJ2-3,.,TRBV4-1,once,CASSQDHGGTQYF,TGCGCCAGCAGCCAAGATCACGGCGGTACGCAGTATTTT
17,TRBJ2-2,TRBD1,TRBV27,.,CASSLFGTGVDTGELFF,TGTGCCAGCAGTTTATTTGGGACAGGGGTCGACACCGGGGAGCTGTTTTTT
18,TRBJ1-6,TRBD1,TRBV5-1,.,CASSLFGPQGADNSPLHF,TGCGCCAGCAGCTTGTTTGGACCCCAGGGGGCGGATAATTCACCCCTCCACTTT
17,TRBJ2-5,TRBD2,TRBV5-1,.,CASSGGGGSSSKETQYF,TGCGCCAGCAGCGGTGGGGGAGGGTCGTCTTCGAAAGAGACCCAGTACTTC
13,TRBJ1-1,.,TRBV6-6,.,CASSFRDDTEAFF,TGTGCCAGCAGCTTCCGGGACGACACTGAAGCTTTCTTT
13,TRBJ2-7,.,TRBV15,many,CATSRESAGEQYF,TGTGCCACCAGCAGAGAGTCGGCGGGGGAGCAGTACTTC
13,TRBJ2-1,.,TRBV29-1,.,CSVEVGRGNEQFF,TGCAGCGTTGAAGTCGGGAGAGGGAATGAGCAGTTCTTC
15,TRBJ1-6,.,TRBV28,few,CASNREGTYNSPLHF,TGTGCCAGCAACCGAGAGGGGACTTATAATTCACCCCTCCACTTT
14,TRBJ2-3,.,TRBV7-8,.,CASSLGVRTDTQYF,TGTGCCAGCAGCTTAGGAGTCAGAACAGATACGCAGTATTTT
14,TRBJ2-5,.,TRBV18,.,CASSPGRSQETQYF,TGTGCCAGCTCACCCGGCCGGTCGCAAGAGACCCAGTACTTC
14,TRBJ2-1,TRBD1,TRBV25-1,.,CASSRQGALNEQFF,TGTGCCAGCAGTAGACAGGGGGCGCTAAATGAGCAGTTCTTC
16,TRBJ1-6,.,TRBV5-4,.,CASSGGGATGHSPLHF,TGTGCCAGCAGCGGGGGAGGGGCAACGGGGCATTCACCCCTCCACTTT
14,TRBJ2-2,TRBD1,TRBV10-3,.,CAIRQGTTTGELFF,TGTGCCATTAGACAGGGGACGACCACCGGGGAGCTGTTTTTT
13,TRBJ1-1,.,TRBV14,.,CASSQVGGTEAFF,TGTGCCAGCAGCCAAGTCGGAGGGACTGAAGCTTTCTTT
14,TRBJ1-3,.,TRBV19,.,CASTRGGYGNTIYF,TGTGCCAGTACCCGCGGGGGCTATGGAAACACCATATATTTT
12,TRBJ2-7,TRBD1,TRBV29-1,many,CSAGTGPYEQYF,TGCAGCGCAGGGACAGGGCCCTACGAGCAGTACTTC
14,TRBJ1-6,TRBD1,TRBV6-5,few,CASKTGQGGPPLHF,TGTGCCAGCAAGACAGGACAGGGCGGGCCACCCCTCCACTTT
17,TRBJ2-2,TRBD1,TRBV18,.,CASSLSRDSSNTGELFF,TGTGCCAGCTCACTGAGCCGGGACAGTTCTAACACCGGGGAGCTGTTTTTT
17,TRBJ2-4,.,TRBV4-1,once,CASSLGNAFGAKNIQYF,TGCGCCAGCAGCCTTGGTAATGCTTTTGGGGCCAAAAACATTCAGTACTTC
17,TRBJ2-7,TRBD2,TRBV4-1,.,CASSPSGTSGSSYEQYF,TGCGCCAGCAGCCCCTCCGGGACTAGCGGGAGCTCCTACGAGCAGTACTTC